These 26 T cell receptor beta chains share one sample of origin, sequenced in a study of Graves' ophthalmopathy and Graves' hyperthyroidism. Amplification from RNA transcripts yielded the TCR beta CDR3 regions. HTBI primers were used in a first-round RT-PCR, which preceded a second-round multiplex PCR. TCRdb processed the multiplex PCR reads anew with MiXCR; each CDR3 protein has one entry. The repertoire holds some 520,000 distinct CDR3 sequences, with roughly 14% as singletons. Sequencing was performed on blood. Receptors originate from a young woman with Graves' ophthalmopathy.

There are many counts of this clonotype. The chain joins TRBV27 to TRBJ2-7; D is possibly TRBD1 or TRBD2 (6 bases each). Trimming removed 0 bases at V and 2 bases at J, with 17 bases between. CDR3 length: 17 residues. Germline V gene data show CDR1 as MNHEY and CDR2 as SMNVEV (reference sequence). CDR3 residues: CASSLSAGRGLAYEQYF. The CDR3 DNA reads TGTGCCAGCAGTTTATCGGCGGGCCGGGGGCTTGCCTACGAGCAGTACTTC.

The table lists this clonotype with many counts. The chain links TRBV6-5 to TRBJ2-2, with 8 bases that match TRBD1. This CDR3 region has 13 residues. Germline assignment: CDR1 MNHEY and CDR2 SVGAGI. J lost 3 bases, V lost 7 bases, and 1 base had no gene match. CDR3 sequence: CASNRGDTGELFF. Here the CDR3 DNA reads TGTGCCAGCAACAGGGGGGACACCGGGGAGCTGTTTTTT.

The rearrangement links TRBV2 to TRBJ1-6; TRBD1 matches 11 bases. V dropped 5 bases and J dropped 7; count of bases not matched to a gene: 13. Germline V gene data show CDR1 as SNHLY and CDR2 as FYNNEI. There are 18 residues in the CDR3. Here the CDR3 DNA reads TGTGCCAGCAGTCGGGACAGGGGGAGAAGGCTTGAAAATTCACCCCTCCACTTT. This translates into CASSRDRGRRLENSPLHF.

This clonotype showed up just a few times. CDR3 amino acids: CASSRPGTNAGELFF. CDR3 nucleotides: TGTGCCAGCTCGCGGCCAGGGACCAACGCCGGGGAGCTGTTTTTT. The chain is built from TRBV18 and TRBJ2-2; D may correspond to TRBD1 or TRBD2 (5 bases each). This CDR3 comprises 15 residues. Germline CDR1 reads KGHSH; CDR2 reads LQKENI. Trimming left V 6 bases short and J 6 bases short, with 17 bases between.

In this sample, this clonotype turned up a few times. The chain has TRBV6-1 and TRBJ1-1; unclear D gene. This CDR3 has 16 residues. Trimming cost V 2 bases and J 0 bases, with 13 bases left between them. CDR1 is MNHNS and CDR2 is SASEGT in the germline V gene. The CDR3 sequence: CASSERWAGLNTEAFF. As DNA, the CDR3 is TGTGCCAGCAGTGAAAGATGGGCAGGCCTGAACACTGAAGCTTTCTTT.

In DNA, the CDR3 is TGTGCCAGCAGCTCATGGACTAGCACAGATACGCAGTATTTT. Translation gives CASSSWTSTDTQYF. J is TRBJ2-3 and V is TRBV7-8; maybe TRBD2 (5 bases). V was cut by 4 bases and J by 0 bases, with 8 bases left in between. Germline-derived CDR1 and CDR2 are SGHVS and FQNEAQ. The CDR3 runs 14 residues.

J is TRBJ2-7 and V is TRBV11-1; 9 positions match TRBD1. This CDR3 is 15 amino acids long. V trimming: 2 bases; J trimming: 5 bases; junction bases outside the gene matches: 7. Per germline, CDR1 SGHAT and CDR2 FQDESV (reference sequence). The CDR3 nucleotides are TGTGCCAGCAGCTTAACCGGACAGGGGTCCCACGAGCAGTACTTC. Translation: CASSLTGQGSHEQYF.

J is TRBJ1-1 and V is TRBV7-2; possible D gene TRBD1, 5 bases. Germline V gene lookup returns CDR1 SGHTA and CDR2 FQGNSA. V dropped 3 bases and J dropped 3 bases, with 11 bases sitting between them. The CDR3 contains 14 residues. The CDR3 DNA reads TGTGCCAGCAGCTTCCACCGGGGGGACACTGAAGCTTTCTTT. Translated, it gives CASSFHRGDTEAFF.

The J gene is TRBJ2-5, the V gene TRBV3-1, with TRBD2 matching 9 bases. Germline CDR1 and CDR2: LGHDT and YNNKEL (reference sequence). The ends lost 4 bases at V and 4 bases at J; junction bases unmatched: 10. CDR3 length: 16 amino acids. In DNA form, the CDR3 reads TGTGCCAGCAGCCCGTTTGCGGGAGGGCCAGGAGAGACCCAGTACTTC. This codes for CASSPFAGGPGETQYF.

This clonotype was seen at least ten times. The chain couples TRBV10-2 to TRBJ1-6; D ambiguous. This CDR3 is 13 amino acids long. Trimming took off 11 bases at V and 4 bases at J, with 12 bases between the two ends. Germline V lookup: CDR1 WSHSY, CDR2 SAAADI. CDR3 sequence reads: CAPTQEYNSPLHF. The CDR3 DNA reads TGCGCCCCCACCCAGGAGTATAATTCACCCCTCCACTTT.

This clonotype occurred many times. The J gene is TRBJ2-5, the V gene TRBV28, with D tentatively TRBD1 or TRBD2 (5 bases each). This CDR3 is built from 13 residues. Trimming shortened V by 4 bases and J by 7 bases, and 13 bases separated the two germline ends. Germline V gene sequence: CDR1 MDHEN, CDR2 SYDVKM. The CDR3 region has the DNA TGTGCCAGCAGTTCCCAGGGAGTCAGGACCCAGTACTTC. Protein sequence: CASSSQGVRTQYF.

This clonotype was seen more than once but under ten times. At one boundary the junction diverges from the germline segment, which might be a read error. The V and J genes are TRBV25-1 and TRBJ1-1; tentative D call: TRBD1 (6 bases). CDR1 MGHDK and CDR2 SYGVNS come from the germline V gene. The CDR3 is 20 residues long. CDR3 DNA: TGTGCCAGCAGTCAATTACTAGGGGGGGGCCGTGCGAGGATGCACACTGATGCTTTCTTT. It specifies CASSQLLGGGRARMHTDAFF.

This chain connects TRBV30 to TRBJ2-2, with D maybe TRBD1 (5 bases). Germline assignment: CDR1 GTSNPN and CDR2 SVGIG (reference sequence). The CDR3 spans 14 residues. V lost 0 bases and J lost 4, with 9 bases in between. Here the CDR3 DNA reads TGTGCCTGGAGTGTCAAGGGGTCCACCGGGGAGCTGTTTTTT. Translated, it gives CAWSVKGSTGELFF. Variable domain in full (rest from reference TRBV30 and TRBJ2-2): SQTIHQWPATLVQPVGSPLSLECTVEGTSNPNLYWYRQAAGRGLQLLFYSVGIGQISSEVPQNLSASRPQDRQFILSSKKLLLSDSGFYLCAWSVKGSTGELFFGEGSRLTVL.

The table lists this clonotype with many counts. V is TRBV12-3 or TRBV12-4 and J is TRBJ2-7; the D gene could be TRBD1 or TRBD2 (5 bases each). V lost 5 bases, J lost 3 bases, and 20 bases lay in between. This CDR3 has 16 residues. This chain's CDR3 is CASSRDPPSLGYEQYF. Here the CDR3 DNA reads TGTGCCAGCAGTAGGGACCCCCCCTCTTTGGGCTACGAGCAGTACTTC.

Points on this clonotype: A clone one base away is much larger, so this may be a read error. The DNA of the CDR3 is TGCGCCAGCAGACTACGTCCCTCGGTGTTCGGGCAGTACTTC. This codes for CASRLRPSVFGQYF. The chain combines TRBV5-1 with TRBJ2-7; D is uncertain. CDR3 length: 14 amino acids. Germline V CDR1 and CDR2: SGHRS, YFSETQ. The V and J ends lost 5 bases and 9 bases respectively, with 21 bases between them. Complete variable domain (other parts from reference TRBV5-1 and TRBJ2-7): KAGVTQTPRYLIKTRGQQVTLSCSPISGHRSVSWYQQTPGQGLQFLFEYFSETQRNKGNFPGRFSGRQFSNSRSEMNVSTLELGDSALYLCASRLRPSVFGQYFGPGTRLTVT.

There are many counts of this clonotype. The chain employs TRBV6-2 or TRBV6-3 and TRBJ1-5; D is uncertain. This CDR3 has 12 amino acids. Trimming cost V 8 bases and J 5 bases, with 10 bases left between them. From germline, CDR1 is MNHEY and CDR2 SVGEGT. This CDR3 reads CASQEGYQPQHF. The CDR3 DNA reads TGTGCCAGCCAAGAGGGATATCAGCCCCAGCATTTT.

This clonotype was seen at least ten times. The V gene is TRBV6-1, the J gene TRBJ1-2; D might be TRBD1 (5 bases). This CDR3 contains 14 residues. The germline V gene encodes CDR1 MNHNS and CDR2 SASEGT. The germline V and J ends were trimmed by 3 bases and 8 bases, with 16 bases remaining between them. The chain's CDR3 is CASSDAGTPKGYTF. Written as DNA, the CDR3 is TGTGCCAGCAGTGATGCCGGGACTCCAAAAGGCTACACCTTC.

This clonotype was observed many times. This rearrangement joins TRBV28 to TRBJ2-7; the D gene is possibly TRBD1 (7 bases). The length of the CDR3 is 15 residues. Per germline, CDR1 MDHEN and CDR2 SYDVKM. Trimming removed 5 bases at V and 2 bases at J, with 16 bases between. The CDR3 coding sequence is TGTGCCAGCAGTCCCCAGGGGGGCAGAACCTACGAGCAGTACTTC. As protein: CASSPQGGRTYEQYF. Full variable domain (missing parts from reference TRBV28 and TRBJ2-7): DVKVTQSSRYLVKRTGEKVFLECVQDMDHENMFWYRQDPGLGLRLIYFSYDVKMKEKGDIPEGYSVSREKKERFSLILESASTNQTSMYLCASSPQGGRTYEQYFGPGTRLTVT.

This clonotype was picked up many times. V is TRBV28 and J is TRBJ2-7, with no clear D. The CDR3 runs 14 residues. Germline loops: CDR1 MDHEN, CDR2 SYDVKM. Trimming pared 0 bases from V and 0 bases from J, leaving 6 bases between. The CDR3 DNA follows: TGTGCCAGCAGTTTATGGGGAACCTCCTACGAGCAGTACTTC. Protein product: CASSLWGTSYEQYF.

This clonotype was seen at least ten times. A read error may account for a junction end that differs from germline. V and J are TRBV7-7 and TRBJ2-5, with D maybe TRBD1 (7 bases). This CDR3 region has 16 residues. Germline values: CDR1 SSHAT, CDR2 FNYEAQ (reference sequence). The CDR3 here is CASSPKAGTAKETQYF. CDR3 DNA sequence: TGTGCTAGCAGCCCAAAGGCGGGGACAGCAAAAGAGACCCAGTACTTC.

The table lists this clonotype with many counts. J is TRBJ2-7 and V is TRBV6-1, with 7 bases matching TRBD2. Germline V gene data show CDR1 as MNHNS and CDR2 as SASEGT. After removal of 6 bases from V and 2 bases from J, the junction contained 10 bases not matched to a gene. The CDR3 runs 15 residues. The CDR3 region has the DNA TGTGCCAGCAGCTCCGGCGGCGGGAGCCCCTACGAGCAGTACTTC. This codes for CASSSGGGSPYEQYF.

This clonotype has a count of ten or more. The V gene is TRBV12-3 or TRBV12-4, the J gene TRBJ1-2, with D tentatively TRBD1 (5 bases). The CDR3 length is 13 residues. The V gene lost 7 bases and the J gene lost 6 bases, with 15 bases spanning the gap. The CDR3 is CASKSTGPDGYTF. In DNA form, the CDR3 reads TGTGCCAGCAAATCCACGGGACCGGATGGCTACACCTTC.

CDR3 DNA: TGCAGTGCTCTCGGAACGGGACTAGCGGGGAATAAAGAGACCCAGTACTTC. Its translation: CSALGTGLAGNKETQYF. The rearrangement uses TRBV20-1 and TRBJ2-5, with TRBD2 matching 13 bases. The V gene's germline CDR1 is DFQATT and CDR2 SNEGSKA (reference sequence). V was pared by 5 bases and J by 3 bases, with 12 bases of the junction left unmatched. The CDR3 has 17 residues.

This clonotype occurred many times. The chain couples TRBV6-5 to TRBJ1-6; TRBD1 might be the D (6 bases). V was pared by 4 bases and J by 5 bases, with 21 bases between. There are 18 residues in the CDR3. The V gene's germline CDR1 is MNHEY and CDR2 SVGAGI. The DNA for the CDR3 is TGTGCCAGCAGTTGGGACAAGGCCCGAACTAGGGATAATTCACCCCTCCACTTT. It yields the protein CASSWDKARTRDNSPLHF.

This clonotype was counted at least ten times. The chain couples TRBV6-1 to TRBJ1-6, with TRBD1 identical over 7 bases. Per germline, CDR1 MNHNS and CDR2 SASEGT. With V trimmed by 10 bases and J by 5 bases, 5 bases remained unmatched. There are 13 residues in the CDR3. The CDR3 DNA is TGTGCCACCACCGGGACAGATAATTCACCCCTCCACTTT. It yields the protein CATTGTDNSPLHF.

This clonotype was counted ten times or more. DNA of the CDR3: TGTGCCAGCAGTTACTCGGGGCAGGGGGTTGATAATTCACCCCTCCACTTT. Its protein is CASSYSGQGVDNSPLHF. The chain employs TRBV6-5 and TRBJ1-6, with 7 positions matching TRBD1. Germline V gene lookup returns CDR1 MNHEY and CDR2 SVGAGI. The CDR3 has 17 amino acids. After removal of 0 bases from V and 5 bases from J, the junction contained 7 bases not matched to a gene.